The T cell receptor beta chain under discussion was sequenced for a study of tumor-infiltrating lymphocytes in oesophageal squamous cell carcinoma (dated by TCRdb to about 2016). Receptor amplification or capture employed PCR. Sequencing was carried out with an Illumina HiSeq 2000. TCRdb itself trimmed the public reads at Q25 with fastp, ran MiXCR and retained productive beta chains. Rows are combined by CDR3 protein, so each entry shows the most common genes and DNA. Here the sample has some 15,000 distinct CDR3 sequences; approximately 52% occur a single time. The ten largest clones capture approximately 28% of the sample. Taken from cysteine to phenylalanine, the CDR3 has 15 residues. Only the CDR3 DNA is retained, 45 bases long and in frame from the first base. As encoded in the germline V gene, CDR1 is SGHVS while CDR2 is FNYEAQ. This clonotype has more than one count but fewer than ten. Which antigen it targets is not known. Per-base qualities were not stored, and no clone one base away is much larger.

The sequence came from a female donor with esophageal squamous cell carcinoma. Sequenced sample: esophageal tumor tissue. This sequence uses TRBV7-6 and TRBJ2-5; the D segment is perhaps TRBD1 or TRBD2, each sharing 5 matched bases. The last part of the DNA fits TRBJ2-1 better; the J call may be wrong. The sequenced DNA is TGTGCCAGCAGCTTCGTGTACGGGACCCACAATGAGCAGTTCTTC. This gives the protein CASSFVYGTHNEQFF.